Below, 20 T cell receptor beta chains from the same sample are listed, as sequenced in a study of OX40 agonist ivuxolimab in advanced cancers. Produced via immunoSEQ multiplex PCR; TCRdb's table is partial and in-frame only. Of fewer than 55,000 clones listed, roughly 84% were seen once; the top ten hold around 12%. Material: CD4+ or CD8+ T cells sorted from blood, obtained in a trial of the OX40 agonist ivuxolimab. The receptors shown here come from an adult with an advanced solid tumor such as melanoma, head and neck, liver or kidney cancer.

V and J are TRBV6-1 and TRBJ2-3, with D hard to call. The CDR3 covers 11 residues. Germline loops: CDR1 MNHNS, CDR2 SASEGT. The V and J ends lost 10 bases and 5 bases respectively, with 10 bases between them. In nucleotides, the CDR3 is TGTGCCACCTCCTCCGGAGATACGCAGTATTTT. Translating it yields CATSSGDTQYF.

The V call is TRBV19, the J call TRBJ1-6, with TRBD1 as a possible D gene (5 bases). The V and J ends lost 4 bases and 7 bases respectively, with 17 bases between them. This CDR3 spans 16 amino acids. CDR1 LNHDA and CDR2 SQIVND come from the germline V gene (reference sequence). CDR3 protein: CASSTGLSGQNSPLHF. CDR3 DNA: TGTGCCAGTAGTACGGGACTATCGGGTCAAAATTCACCCCTCCACTTT.

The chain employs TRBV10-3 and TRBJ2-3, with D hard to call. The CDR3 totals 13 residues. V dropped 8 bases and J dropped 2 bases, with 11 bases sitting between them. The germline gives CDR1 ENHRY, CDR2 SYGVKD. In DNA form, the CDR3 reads TGTGCCATCGGGGTAGAAAACACAGATACGCAGTATTTT. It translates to CAIGVENTDTQYF.

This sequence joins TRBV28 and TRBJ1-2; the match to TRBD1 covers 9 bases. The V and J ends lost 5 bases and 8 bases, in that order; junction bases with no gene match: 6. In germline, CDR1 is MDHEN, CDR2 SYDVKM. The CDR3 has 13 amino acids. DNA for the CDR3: TGTGCCAGCAGTCGGGACAGGGCGTACGGCTACACCTTC. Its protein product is CASSRDRAYGYTF.

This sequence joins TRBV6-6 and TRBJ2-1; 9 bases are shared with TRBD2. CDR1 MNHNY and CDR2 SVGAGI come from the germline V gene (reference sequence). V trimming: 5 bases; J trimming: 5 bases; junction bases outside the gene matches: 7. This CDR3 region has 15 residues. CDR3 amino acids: CASSLTSGPNNEQFF. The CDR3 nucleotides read TGTGCCAGCAGTCTTACTAGCGGGCCTAACAATGAGCAGTTCTTC.

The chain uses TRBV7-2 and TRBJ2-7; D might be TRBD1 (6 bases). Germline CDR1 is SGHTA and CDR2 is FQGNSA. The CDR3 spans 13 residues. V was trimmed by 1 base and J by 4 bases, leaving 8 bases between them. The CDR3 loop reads CASSLDRVYEQYF. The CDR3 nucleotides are TGTGCCAGCAGCTTAGACAGGGTTTACGAGCAGTACTTC.

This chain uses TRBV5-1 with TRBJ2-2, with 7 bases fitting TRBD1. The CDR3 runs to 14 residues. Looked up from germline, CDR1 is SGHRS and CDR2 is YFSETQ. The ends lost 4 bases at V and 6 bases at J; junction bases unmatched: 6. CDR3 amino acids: CASSLYTGAGELFF. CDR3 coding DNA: TGCGCCAGCAGCCTATATACAGGGGCCGGGGAGCTGTTTTTT.

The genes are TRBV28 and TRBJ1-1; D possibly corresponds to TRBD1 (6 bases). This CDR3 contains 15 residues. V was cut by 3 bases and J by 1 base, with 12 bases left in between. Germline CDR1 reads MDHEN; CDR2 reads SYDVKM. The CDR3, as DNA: TGTGCCAGCAGTTTGGGACAAGCTGCGAACACTGAAGCTTTCTTT. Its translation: CASSLGQAANTEAFF.

CDR3 in DNA: TGTGCCAGCAGCCTCCGGGACAGGACCTATGGCTACACCTTC. Protein product: CASSLRDRTYGYTF. V and J are TRBV14 and TRBJ1-2, with 8 nucleotides matching TRBD1. Germline trimming cut 4 bases from V and 4 bases from J; bases unmatched to any gene: 5. The CDR3 loop spans 14 amino acids. Germline V gene lookup returns CDR1 SGHDN and CDR2 FVKESK.

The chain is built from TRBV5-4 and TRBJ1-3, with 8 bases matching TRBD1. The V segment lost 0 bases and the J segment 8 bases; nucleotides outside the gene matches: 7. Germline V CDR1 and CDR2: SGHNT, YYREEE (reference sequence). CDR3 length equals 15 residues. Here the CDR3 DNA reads TGTGCCAGCAGCTTGGGACAGGGGTTTCCGGACACCATATATTTT. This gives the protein CASSLGQGFPDTIYF.

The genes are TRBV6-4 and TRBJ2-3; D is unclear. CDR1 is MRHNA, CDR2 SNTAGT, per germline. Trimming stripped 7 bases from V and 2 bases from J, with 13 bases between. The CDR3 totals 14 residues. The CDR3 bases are TGTGCCAGCACCTGGAACAGATTCACAGATACGCAGTATTTT. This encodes CASTWNRFTDTQYF.

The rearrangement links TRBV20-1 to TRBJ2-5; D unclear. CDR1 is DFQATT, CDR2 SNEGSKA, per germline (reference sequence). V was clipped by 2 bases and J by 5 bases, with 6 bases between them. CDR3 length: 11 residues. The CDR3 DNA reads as TGCAGTGCTAGATTGGGTGAGACCCAGTACTTC. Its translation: CSARLGETQYF.

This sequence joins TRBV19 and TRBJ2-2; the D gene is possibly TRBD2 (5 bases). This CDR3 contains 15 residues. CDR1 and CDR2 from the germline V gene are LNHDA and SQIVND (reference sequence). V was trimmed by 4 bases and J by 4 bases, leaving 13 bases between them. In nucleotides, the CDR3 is TGTGCCAGTAGTACCGGGGTGTCCGGCACCGGGGAGCTGTTTTTT. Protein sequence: CASSTGVSGTGELFF.

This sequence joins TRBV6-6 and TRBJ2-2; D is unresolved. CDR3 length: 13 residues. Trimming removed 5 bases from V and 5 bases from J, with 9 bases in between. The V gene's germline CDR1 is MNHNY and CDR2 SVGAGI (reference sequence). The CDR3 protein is CASSTVETGELFF. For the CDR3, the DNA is TGTGCCAGCAGTACGGTGGAAACCGGGGAGCTGTTTTTT.

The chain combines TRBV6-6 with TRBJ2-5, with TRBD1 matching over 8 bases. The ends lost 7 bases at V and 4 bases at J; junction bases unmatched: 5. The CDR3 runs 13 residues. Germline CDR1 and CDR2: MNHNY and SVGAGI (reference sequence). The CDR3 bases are TGTGCCAGCAAAACAGGGGGGCCAGAGACCCAGTACTTC. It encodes CASKTGGPETQYF.

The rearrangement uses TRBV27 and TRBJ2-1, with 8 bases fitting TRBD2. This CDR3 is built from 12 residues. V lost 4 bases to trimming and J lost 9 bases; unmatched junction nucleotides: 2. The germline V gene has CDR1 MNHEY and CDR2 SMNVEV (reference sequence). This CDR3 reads CASSYREGEQFF. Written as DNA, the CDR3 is TGTGCCAGCAGTTACCGGGAGGGTGAGCAGTTCTTC.

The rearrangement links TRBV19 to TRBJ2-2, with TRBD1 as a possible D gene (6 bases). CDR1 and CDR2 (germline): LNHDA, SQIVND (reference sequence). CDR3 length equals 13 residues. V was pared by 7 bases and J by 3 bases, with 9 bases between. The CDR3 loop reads CASTRGYTGELFF. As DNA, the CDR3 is TGTGCCAGTACCAGGGGATACACCGGGGAGCTGTTTTTT.

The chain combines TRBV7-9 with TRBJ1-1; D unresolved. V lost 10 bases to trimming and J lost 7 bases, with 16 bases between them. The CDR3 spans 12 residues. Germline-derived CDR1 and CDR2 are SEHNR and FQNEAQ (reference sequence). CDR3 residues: CATSSRGGEAFF. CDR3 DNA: TGTGCCACAAGTAGTCGGGGTGGTGAAGCTTTCTTT.

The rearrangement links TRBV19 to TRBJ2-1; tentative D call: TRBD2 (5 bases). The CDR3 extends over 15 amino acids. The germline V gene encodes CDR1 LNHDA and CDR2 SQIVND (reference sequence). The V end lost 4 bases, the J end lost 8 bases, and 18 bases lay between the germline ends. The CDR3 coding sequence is TGTGCCAGTAGTAGAATAGCGTCGCCAAGCGATGAGCAGTTCTTC. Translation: CASSRIASPSDEQFF.

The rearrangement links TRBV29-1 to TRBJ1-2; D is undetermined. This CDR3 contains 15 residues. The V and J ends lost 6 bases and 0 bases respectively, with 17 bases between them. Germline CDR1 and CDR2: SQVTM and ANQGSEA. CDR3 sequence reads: CSVDLGVRPNYGYTF. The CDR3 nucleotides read TGCAGCGTGGACCTCGGGGTAAGGCCTAACTATGGCTACACCTTC.